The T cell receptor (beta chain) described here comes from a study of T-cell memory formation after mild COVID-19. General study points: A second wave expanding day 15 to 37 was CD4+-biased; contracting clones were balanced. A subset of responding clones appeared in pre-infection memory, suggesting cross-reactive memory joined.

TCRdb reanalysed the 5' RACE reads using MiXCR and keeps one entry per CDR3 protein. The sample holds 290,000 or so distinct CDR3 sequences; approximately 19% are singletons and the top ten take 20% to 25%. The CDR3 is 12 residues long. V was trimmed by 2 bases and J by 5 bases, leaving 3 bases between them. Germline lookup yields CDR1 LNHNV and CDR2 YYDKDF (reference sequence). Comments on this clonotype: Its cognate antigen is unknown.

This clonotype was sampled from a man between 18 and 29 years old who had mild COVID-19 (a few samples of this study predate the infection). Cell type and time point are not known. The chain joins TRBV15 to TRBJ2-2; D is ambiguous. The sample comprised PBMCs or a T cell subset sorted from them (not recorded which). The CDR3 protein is CATSRNTGELFF. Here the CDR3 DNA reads TGTGCCACCAGCAGAAATACCGGGGAGCTGTTTTTT.